Each of the 20 T cell receptor beta chains below was sequenced from the same sample in a study of T cells after yellow fever vaccination. One entry per CDR3 protein, called by TCRdb with MiXCR from the 5' RACE reads. The table has some 390,000 distinct CDR3 sequences, 6.2% seen once. The sequenced sample was PBMCs, obtained 5 days after the yellow fever booster vaccination. The source of these receptors is a man aged 25-40 years who received the YFV17D yellow fever vaccine.

The V call is TRBV7-9, the J call TRBJ2-4, with D hard to call. The germline V gene has CDR1 SEHNR and CDR2 FQNEAQ (reference sequence). The V and J ends lost 4 bases and 5 bases respectively, with 18 bases between them. CDR3 length: 16 residues. The chain's CDR3 is CASSSGVLSTQNIQYF. CDR3 bases: TGTGCCAGCAGCTCAGGTGTGCTGAGTACTCAAAACATTCAGTACTTC.

This clonotype was counted only a few times. The gene calls are TRBV28 and TRBJ2-3, with a weak D call TRBD2 (6 bases). This CDR3 comprises 13 residues. Germline V lookup: CDR1 MDHEN, CDR2 SYDVKM. Trimming took 8 bases from V and 3 from J, leaving 12 bases between them. CDR3 nucleotides: TGTGCCAGCGTGCCCGGGGGTACAGATACGCAGTATTTT. Translated: CASVPGGTDTQYF.

This clonotype appeared a few times. J is TRBJ2-2 and V is TRBV2; 7 bases fit TRBD1. The trim removed 7 bases at V and 5 bases at J, leaving 10 bases unmatched. CDR1 and CDR2 (germline): SNHLY, FYNNEI. The CDR3 is 15 amino acids. CDR3 loop: CASTRDRVRTGELFF. CDR3 in DNA: TGTGCCAGCACGCGAGACAGGGTTCGGACCGGGGAGCTGTTTTTT.

This clonotype was recorded at least ten times. The chain carries TRBV7-2 and TRBJ2-1, with a possible D match to TRBD2 (5 bases). Looked up from germline, CDR1 is SGHTA and CDR2 is FQGNSA. The CDR3 extends over 13 amino acids. Trimming removed 4 bases from V and 2 bases from J, with 6 bases in between. CDR3 sequence (DNA): TGTGCCAGCAGCTCGACTACCTACAATGAGCAGTTCTTC. Amino acids: CASSSTTYNEQFF.

This clonotype has a count of ten or more. The V and J genes are TRBV7-9 and TRBJ2-7; D is possibly TRBD1 or TRBD2 (5 bases each). CDR1 SEHNR and CDR2 FQNEAQ come from the germline V gene (reference sequence). The CDR3 covers 14 residues. Trimming shortened V by 6 bases and J by 3 bases, and 15 bases separated the two germline ends. Here the CDR3 DNA reads TGTGCCAGCAGTCCGGGTGGGGGTATCTACGAGCAGTACTTC. Translated, it gives CASSPGGGIYEQYF. Filled out from reference TRBV7-9 and TRBJ2-7, the complete variable domain reads DTGVSQNPRHKITKRGQNVTFRCDPISEHNRLYWYRQTLGQGPEFLTYFQNEAQLEKSRLLSDRFSAERPKGSFSTLEIQRTEQGDSAMYLCASSPGGGIYEQYFGPGTRLTVT.

This clonotype was seen only a few times. This chain links TRBV6-6 with TRBJ1-2, with D tentatively TRBD1 (5 bases). This CDR3 spans 13 amino acids. Trimming shortened V by 10 bases and J by 5 bases, and 17 bases separated the two germline ends. From germline, CDR1 is MNHNY and CDR2 SVGAGI (reference sequence). CDR3 sequence reads: CANKPGPWYGYTF. The CDR3 nucleotides are TGTGCCAACAAGCCGGGACCTTGGTATGGCTACACCTTC.

This clonotype was counted a few times. The genes are TRBV20-1 and TRBJ2-1; TRBD2 agrees at 7 bases. Germline V CDR1 and CDR2: DFQATT, SNEGSKA (reference sequence). The V segment lost 3 bases and the J segment 3 bases; nucleotides outside the gene matches: 5. The CDR3 consists of 14 residues. The CDR3 loop is CSARGGSLYNEQFF. In DNA, the CDR3 is TGCAGTGCTAGGGGGGGGAGCCTCTACAATGAGCAGTTCTTC.

V is TRBV3-2 and J is TRBJ2-3; the DNA was not compared with TRBD2, the D call given in the table. TRBV3-2 is a recognized pseudogene. The CDR3 has 18 amino acids. CDR3 sequence reads: CAICHLRGRGLITDTQYF. The CDR3 DNA reads as TGTGCCATCTGTCACTTAAGGGGGAGGGGACTCATCACAGATACGCAGTATTTT.

This clonotype was detected a few times. The chain recombines TRBV7-9 with TRBJ2-2; 10 bases are a match to TRBD2. Germline V gene sequence: CDR1 SEHNR, CDR2 FQNEAQ (reference sequence). The CDR3 totals 17 residues. V lost 4 bases, J lost 6 bases, and 11 bases stayed unmatched. The CDR3 DNA follows: TGTGCCAGCAGCTCTCCGGGACTAGCGAATGTGGCCGGGGAGCTGTTTTTT. Translated: CASSSPGLANVAGELFF.

The chain is built from TRBV6-2 or TRBV6-3 and TRBJ1-6; D gene ambiguous. Looked up from germline, CDR1 is MNHEY and CDR2 is SVGEGT. The V gene lost 0 bases and the J gene lost 0 bases, with 6 bases spanning the gap. The CDR3 runs 16 residues. DNA of the CDR3: TGTGCCAGCAGTTACTCGGAGAGCTCCTATAATTCACCCCTCCACTTT. This translates into CASSYSESSYNSPLHF.

This clonotype was detected only a few times. This chain connects TRBV12-3 or TRBV12-4 to TRBJ2-7, with 7 nucleotides matching TRBD2. This CDR3 region has 13 residues. V shed 4 bases and J 6 bases; nucleotides not matched to a gene: 6. As DNA, the CDR3 is TGTGCCAGCAGTTCCGGGGGGACTCTCGAGCAGTACTTC. Residues: CASSSGGTLEQYF.

This clonotype was observed many times. The chain links TRBV12-3 or TRBV12-4 to TRBJ2-7; D ambiguous. This CDR3 spans 12 amino acids. V was trimmed by 2 bases and J by 2 bases, leaving 4 bases between them. CDR3 region: CASSLLTYEQYF. The CDR3 bases are TGTGCCAGCAGTTTACTGACCTACGAGCAGTACTTC.

There are a few counts of this clonotype. The chain uses TRBV7-2 and TRBJ2-2; D is possibly TRBD1 or TRBD2 (7 bases each). Per the germline V gene, CDR1 is SGHTA and CDR2 is FQGNSA. This CDR3 has 15 residues. Trimming took 5 bases from V and 4 from J, leaving 14 bases between them. CDR3 region: CASSGGGQLTGELFF. The CDR3 DNA follows: TGTGCCAGCAGCGGGGGGGGACAGCTCACCGGGGAGCTGTTTTTT.

This clonotype turned up a few times. The V call is TRBV12-3 or TRBV12-4, the J call TRBJ1-4, with a tentative D call TRBD1 (6 bases). The CDR3 spans 17 residues. Trimming removed 6 bases at V and 3 bases at J, with 20 bases between. CDR3 DNA sequence: TGTGCCAGCAGGGGGAGGACAGTTAAGGCCGCTAATGAAAAACTGTTTTTT. It encodes CASRGRTVKAANEKLFF.

This clonotype was picked up a small number of times. This chain joins TRBV20-1 and TRBJ2-7; TRBD1 matches at 7 bases. Trimming removed 3 bases from V and 1 base from J; junction bases left unmatched: 6. Germline V CDR1 and CDR2: DFQATT, SNEGSKA (reference sequence). This CDR3 region has 14 residues. CDR3 DNA: TGCAGTGCTAGTCATCACAGGGGTTCCTACGAGCAGTACTTC. Residues: CSASHHRGSYEQYF.

The chain is built from TRBV7-2 and TRBJ2-1; TRBD2 aligns across 11 bases. J gave up 7 bases and V 1 base, and 6 bases lay outside the gene matches. This CDR3 has 16 residues. Germline-derived CDR1 and CDR2 are SGHTA and FQGNSA. CDR3 sequence: CASSLGVSGRGNEQFF. CDR3 in DNA: TGTGCCAGCAGCTTAGGTGTTAGCGGGAGGGGTAATGAGCAGTTCTTC.

In its sample, this clonotype was seen many times. The DNA of the CDR3 is TGTGCCAGCAGTTACTCCAGTTCGGGTGATACGCAGTATTTT. Protein sequence: CASSYSSSGDTQYF. This chain uses TRBV7-2 with TRBJ2-3, with unresolved D. This CDR3 has 14 amino acids. From germline, CDR1 is SGHTA and CDR2 FQGNSA. Between the trimmed V and J ends, which lost 6 bases and 6 bases, there was a span of 16 bases.

This clonotype was picked up one time. Being one base from a much bigger clone, this may be a read error. The chain couples TRBV28 to TRBJ1-1; unclear D gene. CDR1 MDHEN and CDR2 SYDVKM come from the germline V gene. The CDR3 has 11 residues. CDR3 sequence (DNA): TGTGTGGTCCGGTGTGGGTCTGAAGCTTTCTTT. Translated: CVVRCGSEAFF.

The gene calls are TRBV29-1 and TRBJ2-1; 10 nucleotides line up with TRBD2. The V segment lost 6 bases and the J segment 9 bases; nucleotides outside the gene matches: 11. This CDR3 spans 14 amino acids. Germline CDR1 is SQVTM and CDR2 is ANQGSEA. The CDR3 loop is CSVDGTSVGGEQFF. The CDR3 DNA is TGCAGCGTGGACGGGACTAGCGTCGGTGGTGAGCAGTTCTTC.

This clonotype was found many times. The J gene is TRBJ2-5, the V gene TRBV10-3, with TRBD1 as a possible D gene (6 bases). Between the trimmed V and J ends, which lost 4 bases and 0 bases, there was a span of 6 bases. CDR1 and CDR2 (germline): ENHRY, SYGVKD. This CDR3 has 13 amino acids. In DNA, the CDR3 is TGTGCCATCAGTGCAGGGGACCAAGAGACCCAGTACTTC. It codes for CAISAGDQETQYF.